The TCR beta chain described here comes from a study of T cell responses to AZD1222 COVID-19 vaccine (dated by TCRdb to the early 2020s). The study in broad terms: A total of 233 trial participants underwent TCR sequencing, of whom about 200 had received two doses of AZD1222 and some 26 had received two doses of the MenACWY control vaccine. Trial participants were enrolled by age into 18-55, 56-69 and 70-plus year subgroups, with around 140, 26 and 57 TCR-sequenced participants respectively. Results and caveats for the whole study, not just this receptor: Nearly half of unique spike-specific TCRs reportedly recognized epitopes outside regions mutated in the B.1.351 and B.1.1.7 variants. Conclusions about previously exposed vaccinees are limited because only 6 or 7 AZD1222 recipients were SARS-CoV-2 seropositive at baseline. The whole spike protein was spanned by vaccine-associated CD4 TCRs, and dominant responses were seen in regions 160-218 and 743-854. The 56-69-year group was small, and its depth increase did not reach significance, likely because of low power. Participants were mostly white British and included more females than males, and it was suggested by the authors that clonal diversity may have been underestimated. After two AZD1222 doses, both the breadth and the depth of spike-specific TCRs were significantly higher than at day 0 and than in MenACWY recipients. Because no day 14 peak-response samples were available, the repertoires could be characterized only after the peak T cell response.

Explained via the paper, the time point label denotes: baseline before first vaccination. Sample treatment or condition, as interpreted from the label and publication: meningococcal conjugate vaccine given as trial control. Vaccinee samples came from UK trials COV001 and COV002, including a single-blind randomized controlled phase 2/3 trial of AZD1222 (ChAdOx1 nCoV-19) in healthy adults. For TCRbeta chain sequencing, PBMC samples from trial participants were taken at day 0 and at day 28 after the second dose. The CDR3 regions of human TCRbeta chains were analyzed by immunosequencing. As for the authors' bioinformatics: TCRs in the repertoires were compared against a reference library of SARS-CoV-2-specific TCRs that had been generated with the MIRA antigen-specificity platform. Breadth meant the fraction of unique TCRs that were SARS-CoV-2-associated, whereas depth meant the fraction of total T cells that were SARS-CoV-2-associated. Using the MIRA data, every spike-specific TCR was mapped to the spike region that the TCR reacted to and assigned to either a CD4 or a CD8 class. Log10-transformed breadth and depth values were compared by one-way ANOVA with Sidak's multiple comparisons tests. TCRdb provides this immuneACCESS table in a form limited to in-frame rearrangements. Some clones are lacking; in checked studies, under half of them reflect an unresolved V gene, and why the rest are absent is not known. Clone size and V and J calls were adopted from that table, with D and trimming inferred from the DNA. The sample profile shows under 150,000 clones; about 89% of them were found once. Approximately 12% of the sample goes to the ten largest clones.

V is pared back by 10 bases and J by 1 base, with 8 bases lying between the germline termini. CDR1 and CDR2 (LNHDA, SQIVND) derive from the germline V gene (reference sequence). The CDR3 has 12 amino acids, counting the end cysteine and phenylalanine. Only the CDR3 part of the read is kept: 36 bases, read in frame from the first base. About this clone: Its specific antigen is unknown. Within one base of it there is no much larger clone, and no base qualities were kept.

The TCR sequence derives from an adult in good health. The sequence links TRBV19 to TRBJ1-5; the D gene assignment is ambiguous. The source material was peripheral blood, sampled on day 0 of MenACWY control vaccination. The sequence in DNA is TGTGCCACCCGGGCGAGCAATCAGCCCCAGCATTTT. It codes for CATRASNQPQHF.